The 9 T cell receptor beta chains listed next were all sequenced from one sample in a study of cytomegalovirus exposure and HLA in healthy donors. Both 60 Vbeta primers and 13 Jbeta primers went into the PCR. Libraries were prepared by immunoSEQ multiplex PCR; TCRdb keeps only in-frame clonotypes and omits some of them. This table lists roughly 34,000 clones. Material for sequencing was PBMCs. The receptors come from a man aged 40-49 years in good health and CMV-seronegative.

The chain couples TRBV12-5 to TRBJ2-1; 8 bases agree with TRBD2. CDR1 is LGHNT and CDR2 is FRNRAP in the germline V gene. J gave up 4 bases and V 10 bases, and 6 bases lay outside the gene matches. The CDR3 sequence is 13 residues long. The CDR3 loop reads CATRSGAYNEQFF. CDR3 nucleotides: TGTGCTACCCGTAGCGGGGCGTACAATGAGCAGTTCTTC.

V gene TRBV30 combines with J gene TRBJ1-2; D might be TRBD1 (5 bases). V was cut by 0 bases and J by 4 bases, with 21 bases left in between. This CDR3 contains 17 residues. Germline values: CDR1 GTSNPN, CDR2 SVGIG (reference sequence). This CDR3 is CAWSVPGVVGRTYGYTF. DNA of the CDR3: TGTGCCTGGAGTGTACCGGGGGTTGTGGGACGGACCTATGGCTACACCTTC.

The chain recombines TRBV5-4 with TRBJ2-3, with 7 positions matching TRBD1. V lost 0 bases to trimming and J lost 5 bases; unmatched junction nucleotides: 9. The CDR3 spans 16 residues. Germline values: CDR1 SGHNT, CDR2 YYREEE (reference sequence). This CDR3 is CASSLGVSQGVDTQYF. CDR3 bases: TGTGCCAGCAGCTTGGGTGTCTCTCAGGGGGTAGATACGCAGTATTTT.

The CDR3 nucleotides are TGTGCCTGGAGTACGGCAGGGGGCTTGAGCACTGAAGCTTTCTTT. It is translated as CAWSTAGGLSTEAFF. V is TRBV30 and J is TRBJ1-1, with TRBD1 matching over 8 bases. CDR3 size: 15 residues. The V gene end was trimmed by 2 bases and the J gene end by 4 bases; junction bases not matched to a gene: 9. Germline loops: CDR1 GTSNPN, CDR2 SVGIG (reference sequence).

This clone shows up as medium-sized by frequency. This chain joins TRBV7-9 and TRBJ2-7; D gene uncertain. The CDR3 is 12 residues long. Germline V gene sequence: CDR1 SEHNR, CDR2 FQNEAQ (reference sequence). Trimming took 2 bases from V and 3 from J, leaving 5 bases between them. CDR3 coding DNA: TGTGCCAGCAGCTTAAGCTTCTACGAGCAGTACTTC. It yields the protein CASSLSFYEQYF.

The CDR3 sequence is CASSLVAGGIDTQYF. CDR3 DNA: TGTGCCAGCAGCTTGGTTGCAGGAGGTATAGATACGCAGTATTTT. The chain recombines TRBV5-6 with TRBJ2-3, with D possibly TRBD2 on 5 matching bases. The CDR3 spans 15 residues. V was shortened by 0 bases and J by 5 bases, with 13 bases between the two germline ends. Germline lookup yields CDR1 SGHDT and CDR2 YYEEEE. Based on the CDR3 plus reference TRBV5-6 and TRBJ2-3, the full variable domain is DAGVTQSPTHLIKTRGQQVTLRCSPKSGHDTVSWYQQALGQGPQFIFQYYEEEERQRGNFPDRFSGHQFPNYSSELNVNALLLGDSALYLCASSLVAGGIDTQYFGPGTRLTVL.

The chain has TRBV6-1 and TRBJ2-3; TRBD1 is a possible D gene (6 bases). CDR3 length: 17 residues. Between the trimmed V and J ends, which lost 2 bases and 2 bases, there was a span of 17 bases. Germline CDR1 is MNHNS and CDR2 is SASEGT. DNA for the CDR3: TGTGCCAGCAGTGAATATTTAGGACAGCACCTCACAGATACGCAGTATTTT. Translated: CASSEYLGQHLTDTQYF.

This CDR3 reads CASSIDNGVRQETQYF. CDR3 DNA sequence: TGTGCCAGTAGTATAGATAACGGAGTGAGGCAAGAGACCCAGTACTTC. V is TRBV19 and J is TRBJ2-5, with D uncertain. Trimming took off 0 bases at V and 2 bases at J, with 13 bases between the two ends. This CDR3 contains 16 residues. Germline V gene sequence: CDR1 LNHDA, CDR2 SQIVND (reference sequence).

The rearrangement uses TRBV4-2 and TRBJ2-7; perhaps TRBD2 as D (6 bases). The CDR3 consists of 16 residues. V lost 4 bases to trimming and J lost 0 bases, with 16 bases between them. Germline V gene data show CDR1 as LGHNA and CDR2 as YNFKEQ. CDR3 bases: TGTGCCAGCAGCCCAGGCGTGCTGCGGGACTCCTACGAGCAGTACTTC. Translation: CASSPGVLRDSYEQYF.